Shown below are 29 T cell receptor beta chains from a single sample sequenced in a study of blood T cell repertoires in COVID-19. Clones were sequenced by immunoSEQ multiplex PCR, and TCRdb holds only the in-frame ones, with some missing. The sample holds over 200,000 clones, roughly 84% seen once. The sequenced sample was peripheral blood. The receptors were sampled from a man between 40 and 49 years old with active or convalescent COVID-19.

CDR3 DNA: TGCGCCAGCAGTGATCCTAGGGGCCCGAACACCGGGGAGCTGTTTTTT. This sequence encodes CASSDPRGPNTGELFF. The gene calls are TRBV5-1 and TRBJ2-2, with a weak D call TRBD1 (5 bases). The V and J ends lost 5 bases and 0 bases respectively, with 14 bases between them. CDR3 length equals 16 residues. Germline V lookup: CDR1 SGHRS, CDR2 YFSETQ.

The rearrangement uses TRBV21-1 and TRBJ2-1; TRBD1 reflects the table's D call only, with no check against the DNA. TRBV21-1 is reported as a pseudogene. This CDR3 has 15 residues. The CDR3 region has the DNA TGTGCCAGCAGCAAAGACAGCTTAGGATACAATGAGCAGTTCTTC. It codes for CASSKDSLGYNEQFF.

The rearrangement links TRBV5-4 to TRBJ2-7, with 11 bases identical to TRBD1. CDR3 length: 15 residues. With 4 bases clipped from V and 4 bases from J, the junction kept 7 bases outside the gene matches. The germline V gene has CDR1 SGHNT and CDR2 YYREEE (reference sequence). The CDR3 nucleotides read TGTGCCAGCAGCCCCGGGACAGGGGGTGGGTACGAGCAGTACTTC. This sequence encodes CASSPGTGGGYEQYF.

V and J are TRBV19 and TRBJ1-2, with D possibly TRBD1 on 5 matching bases. There are 11 residues in the CDR3. The V end lost 9 bases, the J end lost 4 bases, and 9 bases lay between the germline ends. In germline, CDR1 is LNHDA, CDR2 SQIVND (reference sequence). The CDR3 here is CASTDSYGYTF. The CDR3 nucleotides are TGTGCCAGCACCGACAGCTATGGCTACACCTTC.

CDR3 residues: CASSLIGSEAFF. In nucleotides, the CDR3 is TGTGCCAGCAGCTTAATTGGGAGCGAAGCTTTCTTT. The genes are TRBV7-2 and TRBJ1-1; no reliable D call. This CDR3 has 12 residues. V was clipped by 2 bases and J by 8 bases, with 9 bases between them. Germline CDR1 reads SGHTA; CDR2 reads FQGNSA.

J is TRBJ1-5 and V is TRBV7-8; no reliable D call. Per the germline V gene, CDR1 is SGHVS and CDR2 is FQNEAQ. V was pared by 1 base and J by 4 bases, with 11 bases between. CDR3 length: 15 amino acids. Here the CDR3 DNA reads TGTGCCAGCAGCTTAGAGAGGGTGGGGAATCAGCCCCAGCATTTT. It encodes CASSLERVGNQPQHF.

The CDR3 DNA reads TGTGCCAGTAGTATGCCCGGGACCTACGAGCAGTACTTC. Encoded protein: CASSMPGTYEQYF. The chain employs TRBV19 and TRBJ2-7; D may be TRBD2 (5 bases). V was cut by 3 bases and J by 2 bases, with 8 bases left in between. CDR1 and CDR2 from the germline V gene are LNHDA and SQIVND (reference sequence). The CDR3 extends over 13 amino acids.

V usage is TRBV30 and J usage is TRBJ2-7, with D unresolved. Trimming took 0 bases from V and 0 from J, leaving 15 bases between them. CDR1 is GTSNPN and CDR2 is SVGIG in the germline V gene (reference sequence). The CDR3 loop spans 16 amino acids. CDR3 sequence (DNA): TGTGCCTGGAGTGTACCTGGGCAGCTTCTCTCCTACGAGCAGTACTTC. This encodes CAWSVPGQLLSYEQYF.

This chain links TRBV5-1 with TRBJ2-5; 10 bases agree with TRBD2. The CDR3 runs to 16 residues. The V gene end was trimmed by 1 base and the J gene end by 4 bases; junction bases not matched to a gene: 7. The germline gives CDR1 SGHRS, CDR2 YFSETQ. The CDR3 loop is CASSLPALAGVETQYF. The CDR3, as DNA: TGCGCCAGCAGCTTGCCAGCCCTAGCGGGGGTAGAGACCCAGTACTTC.

This clone occurred once. J is TRBJ1-1 and V is TRBV6-6; 9 positions agree with TRBD1. The CDR3 loop spans 12 amino acids. CDR1 MNHNY and CDR2 SVGAGI come from the germline V gene (reference sequence). The V gene end was trimmed by 4 bases and the J gene end by 10 bases; junction bases not matched to a gene: 4. CDR3 coding DNA: TGTGCCAGCAGTTCCGGACAGGGGACAGCTTTCTTT. This codes for CASSSGQGTAFF.

The chain joins TRBV5-1 to TRBJ2-5; D gene ambiguous. The CDR3 runs to 14 residues. The germline V gene encodes CDR1 SGHRS and CDR2 YFSETQ. The V end lost 0 bases, the J end lost 1 base, and 7 bases lay between the germline ends. CDR3 DNA: TGCGCCAGCAGCTTGGTCCCTATCCAAGAGACCCAGTACTTC. Translation: CASSLVPIQETQYF.

The V call is TRBV25-1, the J call TRBJ1-2; 11 bases are shared with TRBD1. Germline trimming cut 5 bases from V and 4 bases from J; bases unmatched to any gene: 6. This CDR3 is built from 15 residues. Germline-derived CDR1 and CDR2 are MGHDK and SYGVNS. The CDR3 spells CASSRPGTGGYGYTF. The CDR3 region has the DNA TGTGCCAGCAGTCGGCCCGGGACAGGGGGCTATGGCTACACCTTC.

The rearrangement links TRBV2 to TRBJ2-7; TRBD1 matches at 8 bases. The length of the CDR3 is 16 residues. V shed 6 bases and J 1 base; nucleotides not matched to a gene: 11. Germline V gives CDR1 SNHLY, CDR2 FYNNEI. The CDR3 is CASSGTDRGRSYEQYF. CDR3 bases: TGTGCCAGCAGCGGGACTGACAGGGGAAGGTCCTACGAGCAGTACTTC.

This clone was seen a single time. The chain joins TRBV7-8 to TRBJ1-4; D is ambiguous. Germline CDR1 is SGHVS and CDR2 is FQNEAQ. The CDR3 contains 17 residues. Trimming left V 1 base short and J 7 bases short, with 19 bases between. The CDR3 bases are TGTGCCAGCAGCTTAGTCTATGGCCGGAGTTCGGGTGAAAAACTGTTTTTT. This translates into CASSLVYGRSSGEKLFF.

This clone was counted a single time. The chain links TRBV27 to TRBJ1-3; D gene ambiguous. The V and J ends lost 6 bases and 0 bases respectively, with 15 bases between them. CDR1 is MNHEY, CDR2 SMNVEV, per germline (reference sequence). The CDR3 runs 16 residues. The CDR3 loop reads CASRNGGRNSGNTIYF. CDR3 bases: TGTGCCAGCAGAAATGGAGGGCGCAACTCTGGAAACACCATATATTTT.

This chain joins TRBV7-6 and TRBJ2-5, with 9 bases identical to TRBD1. The CDR3 length is 17 residues. Germline V CDR1 and CDR2: SGHVS, FNYEAQ. V lost 1 base and J lost 4; bases outside the gene matches: 10. The CDR3, as DNA: TGTGCCAGCAGCTTAGTCAACAGGGGGCGAGGCGGAGAGACCCAGTACTTC. Its protein is CASSLVNRGRGGETQYF.

This clone has only one observation. The J gene is TRBJ1-1, the V gene TRBV5-5, with 10 bases that match TRBD1. V was clipped by 4 bases and J by 0 bases; unmatched bases: 9. The germline V gene encodes CDR1 SGHKS and CDR2 YYEKEE (reference sequence). The CDR3 length is 17 residues. The CDR3 is CASSVAGQGRLNTEAFF. The CDR3, as DNA: TGTGCCAGCAGCGTGGCGGGACAGGGGAGGCTGAACACTGAAGCTTTCTTT.

The V and J genes are TRBV21-1 and TRBJ2-3; TRBD2 is the table's D call, not checked against the DNA. TRBV21-1 is classified as a pseudogene. The CDR3 sequence is 14 residues long. The chain's CDR3 is CASSKVADADTQYF. CDR3 bases: TGTGCCAGCAGCAAAGTGGCGGATGCAGATACGCAGTATTTT.

This chain links TRBV7-3 with TRBJ2-4; a possible D gene is TRBD2 (6 bases). The CDR3 sequence is 15 residues long. The ends were cut back, 5 bases at V and 8 bases at J, with 19 bases in the middle. From germline, CDR1 is SGHTA and CDR2 FQGTGA. The chain's CDR3 is CASSPLGGESDIQYF. CDR3 DNA sequence: TGTGCCAGCAGCCCTCTGGGGGGAGAGTCGGACATTCAGTACTTC.

CDR3 in DNA: TGTGCCAGTAGTCGGGGAAATTCACCCCTCCACTTT. Encoded protein: CASSRGNSPLHF. The chain joins TRBV19 to TRBJ1-6, with no clear D. The CDR3 length is 12 residues. Germline CDR1 is LNHDA and CDR2 is SQIVND (reference sequence). Trimming stripped 5 bases from V and 7 bases from J, with 6 bases between.

This chain links TRBV25-1 with TRBJ1-1; D is possibly TRBD1 (5 bases). Germline V gene data show CDR1 as MGHDK and CDR2 as SYGVNS. V gave up 3 bases and J gave up 11 bases, with 16 bases separating them. The CDR3 has 13 residues. The CDR3 DNA is TGTGCCAGCAGTGACGGGTCGGGGGTCGACGCTTTCTTT. The encoded protein is CASSDGSGVDAFF.

The chain combines TRBV5-1 with TRBJ1-3, with 7 bases fitting TRBD1. The germline V gene encodes CDR1 SGHRS and CDR2 YFSETQ. V shed 4 bases and J 4 bases; nucleotides not matched to a gene: 5. The CDR3 is 14 amino acids. CDR3 protein: CASSPQGYGNTIYF. CDR3 DNA sequence: TGCGCCAGCAGCCCACAGGGGTACGGAAACACCATATATTTT.

The chain's CDR3 is CASSSGGGTGTYEQYF. CDR3 DNA: TGTGCCAGCAGTTCGGGGGGAGGGACAGGGACCTACGAGCAGTACTTC. V gene TRBV6-5 combines with J gene TRBJ2-7, with TRBD1 identical over 9 bases. The V segment lost 4 bases and the J segment 2 bases; nucleotides outside the gene matches: 9. The CDR3 is made up of 16 amino acids. Germline V lookup: CDR1 MNHEY, CDR2 SVGAGI.

The chain uses TRBV18 and TRBJ2-5; D not resolved. This CDR3 spans 11 amino acids. Trimming removed 3 bases at V and 4 bases at J, with 3 bases between. From germline, CDR1 is KGHSH and CDR2 LQKENI. In nucleotides, the CDR3 is TGTGCCAGCTCACCCGGAGAGACCCAGTACTTC. This translates into CASSPGETQYF. The whole variable domain, filled in from reference TRBV18 and TRBJ2-5, reads NAGVMQNPRHLVRRRGQEARLRCSPMKGHSHVYWYRQLPEEGLKFMVYLQKENIIDESGMPKERFSAEFPKEGPSILRIQQVVRGDSAAYFCASSPGETQYFGPGTRLLVL.

The count of this clone is one. The chain links TRBV29-1 to TRBJ1-1; 10 nucleotides align to TRBD1. CDR1 is SQVTM and CDR2 is ANQGSEA in the germline V gene. This CDR3 is 14 amino acids long. Germline trimming cut 8 bases from V and 4 bases from J; bases unmatched to any gene: 10. The CDR3 reads CSSSTGGVGTEAFF. The DNA of the CDR3 is TGCAGCTCTTCGACAGGGGGCGTGGGCACTGAAGCTTTCTTT.

The genes are TRBV5-6 and TRBJ2-7, with 7 bases aligning to TRBD1. The CDR3 has 14 amino acids. The junction had 5 bases not matched to a gene; V was cut back by 2 bases and J by 3 bases. CDR1 is SGHDT, CDR2 YYEEEE, per germline. The CDR3 loop reads CASSFFQGDYEQYF. The CDR3 DNA follows: TGTGCCAGCAGCTTTTTCCAGGGGGACTACGAGCAGTACTTC.

The chain employs TRBV12-5 and TRBJ2-1; 14 bases agree with TRBD2. Germline CDR1 is LGHNT and CDR2 is FRNRAP. The ends lost 6 bases at V and 9 bases at J; junction bases unmatched: 7. This CDR3 is 15 amino acids long. CDR3 sequence: CASGHGTSGGTEQFF. As DNA, the CDR3 is TGTGCTAGTGGCCACGGGACTAGCGGGGGTACTGAGCAGTTCTTC. The full variable domain, its missing parts supplied by reference TRBV12-5 and TRBJ2-1, is DARVTQTPRHKVTEMGQEVTMRCQPILGHNTVFWYRQTMMQGLELLAYFRNRAPLDDSGMPKDRFSAEMPDATLATLKIQPSEPRDSAVYFCASGHGTSGGTEQFFGPGTRLTVL.

The chain links TRBV11-2 to TRBJ1-1; no firm D call. Looked up from germline, CDR1 is SGHAT and CDR2 is FQNNGV. CDR3 length equals 15 residues. Trimming took 6 bases from V and 0 from J, leaving 14 bases between them. The CDR3 region is CASRTFAGVNTEAFF. In DNA, the CDR3 is TGTGCCAGCAGGACCTTTGCAGGTGTGAACACTGAAGCTTTCTTT.

The rearrangement joins TRBV5-1 to TRBJ2-1; 8 positions agree with TRBD2. CDR1 is SGHRS and CDR2 is YFSETQ in the germline V gene. This CDR3 is built from 15 residues. After removal of 1 base from V and 2 bases from J, the junction contained 2 bases not matched to a gene. CDR3 DNA sequence: TGCGCCAGCAGCTTGAGTAGCGGGGCCTACAATGAGCAGTTCTTC. It translates to CASSLSSGAYNEQFF.